The 26 T cell receptor beta chains below all came from one sample that was sequenced in a study of T cells in localized non-small cell lung cancer. Measured with immunoSEQ multiplex PCR; TCRdb has only the in-frame clones, and not every one. This table holds over 750 clones, about a fifth found once. Sequencing was performed on normal lung tissue next to the tumor, taken before any cancer treatment. Receptors originate from a male donor older than 55 with stage I lung adenocarcinoma.

This clone was picked up a small number of times. The junction shows a germline mismatch at one end, possibly a read error. CDR3 nucleotide sequence: TGTGCCATCAGTGGGACAGGGACGAACACTGAAGCTTTCTTT. Protein product: CAISGTGTNTEAFF. The chain carries TRBV6-8 and TRBJ1-1, with 9 bases identical to TRBD1. Germline-derived CDR1 and CDR2 are MNHGY and SAAAGT. The CDR3 has 14 residues.

This sequence joins TRBV2 and TRBJ1-1; TRBD1 matches 7 bases. V shed 4 bases and J 0 bases; nucleotides not matched to a gene: 2. From germline, CDR1 is SNHLY and CDR2 FYNNEI. This CDR3 has 14 residues. CDR3 protein: CASSVGQMNTEAFF. The DNA of the CDR3 is TGTGCCAGCAGTGTGGGACAGATGAACACTGAAGCTTTCTTT.

A few counts support this clone. The chain joins TRBV6-8 to TRBJ2-1; D remains ambiguous. Per the germline V gene, CDR1 is MNHGY and CDR2 is SAAAGT. The CDR3 totals 14 residues. Trimming left V 5 bases short and J 8 bases short, with 16 bases between. The CDR3 is CASSVDVGLDEQFF. CDR3 nucleotide sequence: TGTGCCAGCAGTGTAGATGTGGGTTTGGATGAGCAGTTCTTC.

By proportion, this clone is medium-sized. The CDR3 DNA is TGTGCCAGCAGCGTAGGGTCCGGGGTCAATACGCAGTATTTT. It is translated as CASSVGSGVNTQYF. This chain connects TRBV9 to TRBJ2-3; D may be TRBD2 (5 bases). The CDR3 totals 14 residues. The V and J ends lost 0 bases and 7 bases respectively, with 12 bases between them. Looked up from germline, CDR1 is SGDLS and CDR2 is YYNGEE.

The rearrangement links TRBV28 to TRBJ2-2; D possibly corresponds to TRBD2 (6 bases). Germline V gene data show CDR1 as MDHEN and CDR2 as SYDVKM. V gave up 3 bases and J gave up 8 bases, with 7 bases separating them. The CDR3 sequence is 12 residues long. The CDR3 loop is CASSFAGGELFF. DNA of the CDR3: TGTGCCAGCAGTTTCGCGGGAGGGGAGCTGTTTTTT.

This clone is medium-sized. The chain couples TRBV9 to TRBJ2-5; 10 bases are a match to TRBD2. With V trimmed by 0 bases and J by 4 bases, 6 bases remained unmatched. Looked up from germline, CDR1 is SGDLS and CDR2 is YYNGEE. The CDR3 sequence is 16 residues long. The CDR3 sequence: CASSVESGRAPETQYF. DNA of the CDR3: TGTGCCAGCAGCGTAGAGAGCGGGAGGGCCCCAGAGACCCAGTACTTC.

This clone came up a few times. V is TRBV28 and J is TRBJ2-2, with D possibly being TRBD1 (6 bases). This CDR3 comprises 15 residues. V was clipped by 6 bases and J by 0 bases, with 11 bases between them. From germline, CDR1 is MDHEN and CDR2 SYDVKM. The CDR3 DNA follows: TGTGCCAGCAGCCTTCGGACAGCGAACACCGGGGAGCTGTTTTTT. As protein: CASSLRTANTGELFF.

J is TRBJ2-2 and V is TRBV10-3, with D uncertain. Germline V gene lookup returns CDR1 ENHRY and CDR2 SYGVKD. The CDR3 has 13 residues. The V end lost 3 bases, the J end lost 5 bases, and 7 bases lay between the germline ends. In DNA, the CDR3 is TGTGCCATCAGTGATTTAGGGACCGGGGAGCTGTTTTTT. This sequence encodes CAISDLGTGELFF.

J is TRBJ1-2 and V is TRBV9; D is perhaps TRBD1 (6 bases). Germline V lookup: CDR1 SGDLS, CDR2 YYNGEE. Trimming stripped 4 bases from V and 5 bases from J, with 15 bases between. The CDR3 runs to 14 residues. DNA of the CDR3: TGTGCCAGCAGCAGGGAGACAGGTACTTATGGCTACACCTTC. It translates to CASSRETGTYGYTF.

This sequence joins TRBV6-7 and TRBJ1-4; TRBD1 matches 9 bases. TRBV6-7 belongs to the ORF category, with a function that is uncertain. The V segment lost 0 bases and the J segment 9 bases; nucleotides outside the gene matches: 5. CDR3 length equals 15 residues. This CDR3 is CASSYSRQGDKKLFF. In nucleotides, the CDR3 is TGTGCCAGCAGTTACTCGAGACAGGGGGACAAAAAACTGTTTTTT.

The chain joins TRBV9 to TRBJ1-5; D gene ambiguous. Trimming removed 4 bases from V and 1 base from J, with 6 bases in between. CDR1 and CDR2 (germline): SGDLS, YYNGEE. The CDR3 extends over 13 amino acids. In DNA, the CDR3 is TGTGCCAGCAGCCTGGAGAGCAATCAGCCCCAGCATTTT. It specifies CASSLESNQPQHF.

The J gene is TRBJ1-2, the V gene TRBV6-8; a weak D match, TRBD1 (5 bases). CDR1 and CDR2 from the germline V gene are MNHGY and SAAAGT. With 6 bases removed from V and 3 bases from J, the gap between germline ends came to 17 bases. CDR3 length equals 15 residues. For the CDR3, the DNA is TGTGCCAGCAGCCTTTCCGGGGCAGTGGACTATGGCTACACCTTC. Amino acids: CASSLSGAVDYGYTF.

The V and J genes are TRBV6-8 and TRBJ2-1; TRBD2 matches at 9 bases. This CDR3 region has 19 residues. With V trimmed by 2 bases and J by 0 bases, 11 bases remained unmatched. Germline V CDR1 and CDR2: MNHGY, SAAAGT. The DNA of the CDR3 is TGTGCCAGCAGTTACCTAGCTAGCGGGACCAGACGCTCCTACAATGAGCAGTTCTTC. Residues: CASSYLASGTRRSYNEQFF.

The chain uses TRBV6-8 and TRBJ2-1; tentatively, D is TRBD1 (6 bases). CDR1 is MNHGY, CDR2 SAAAGT, per germline. With 5 bases removed from V and 1 base from J, the gap between germline ends came to 12 bases. The CDR3 runs to 15 residues. CDR3 in DNA: TGTGCCAGCAGTAAGGACAGCTATTCCTACAATGAGCAGTTCTTC. It yields the protein CASSKDSYSYNEQFF.

This clone was observed a few times. The chain has TRBV30 and TRBJ1-5; TRBD1 is a possible D gene (5 bases). Trimming removed 2 bases from V and 7 bases from J, with 15 bases in between. The CDR3 sequence is 14 residues long. Germline V gene lookup returns CDR1 GTSNPN and CDR2 SVGIG (reference sequence). The CDR3 DNA follows: TGTGCCTGGAGTCTTGGCCAGGGCCTGCAGCCCCAGCATTTT. It is translated as CAWSLGQGLQPQHF.

This clone was observed a handful of times. J is TRBJ2-1 and V is TRBV6-8; a weak D match, TRBD2 (5 bases). Germline CDR1 is MNHGY and CDR2 is SAAAGT. V shed 7 bases and J shed 2 bases, with 12 bases lying between them. The CDR3 is made up of 14 amino acids. The CDR3 DNA sequence: TGTGCCAGCACACCTAGCCAAGCCTACAATGAGCAGTTCTTC. Encoded protein: CASTPSQAYNEQFF.

The table lists this clone with a count of one. The chain joins TRBV12-5 to TRBJ1-6; TRBD1 aligns across 11 bases. J lost 7 bases, V lost 5 bases, and 13 bases had no gene match. Per the germline V gene, CDR1 is LGHNT and CDR2 is FRNRAP. The CDR3 totals 18 residues. CDR3 residues: CASGPAVVGTGGNSPLHF. CDR3 bases: TGTGCTAGTGGTCCAGCGGTGGTAGGGACAGGGGGAAATTCACCCCTCCACTTT.

The rearrangement joins TRBV30 to TRBJ2-7, with D unresolved. This CDR3 is built from 12 residues. Germline assignment: CDR1 GTSNPN and CDR2 SVGIG (reference sequence). Deletions cut 0 bases from V and 7 bases from J, with 10 bases between. The CDR3 loop is CAWSVVGGEQYF. The CDR3 nucleotides read TGTGCCTGGAGTGTAGTTGGTGGGGAGCAGTACTTC.

The chain couples TRBV19 to TRBJ2-1, with TRBD2 as a possible D gene (5 bases). The V end was cut by 6 bases, the J end by 9 bases, with 21 bases between. The germline V gene encodes CDR1 LNHDA and CDR2 SQIVND (reference sequence). The CDR3 runs to 15 residues. In DNA, the CDR3 is TGTGCCAGTAGCCATCAAGGGCCCGGAGGAATTGAGCAGTTCTTC. It translates to CASSHQGPGGIEQFF.

This chain joins TRBV19 and TRBJ1-2, with TRBD1 as a possible D gene (5 bases). This CDR3 has 14 residues. The V end was cut by 5 bases, the J end by 5 bases, with 15 bases between. Germline CDR1 LNHDA, CDR2 SQIVND (reference sequence). Written as DNA, the CDR3 is TGTGCCAGTAGTGGCCCGGGGGTGCGGTATGGCTACACCTTC. Its translation: CASSGPGVRYGYTF.

The CDR3 loop is CASSLVEGGRAYEQYF. In DNA, the CDR3 is TGTGCCAGCAGCTTAGTGGAGGGCGGGAGGGCCTACGAGCAGTACTTC. The V gene is TRBV11-3, the J gene TRBJ2-7; TRBD2 matches 9 bases. The junction had 6 bases not matched to a gene; V was cut back by 1 base and J by 2 bases. CDR1 is SGHNT, CDR2 YENEEA, per germline. The CDR3 has 16 amino acids.

The rearrangement joins TRBV16 to TRBJ2-7, with D possibly TRBD1 on 5 matching bases. Germline values: CDR1 KGHSY, CDR2 FQNENV. The CDR3 length is 12 residues. The V end was cut by 2 bases, the J end by 3 bases, with 5 bases between. The CDR3, as DNA: TGTGCCAGCAGCCAACAGGGCTACGAGCAGTACTTC. Amino acids: CASSQQGYEQYF.

The rearrangement joins TRBV11-3 to TRBJ2-2; TRBD1 aligns across 8 bases. Germline V lookup: CDR1 SGHNT, CDR2 YENEEA. CDR3 length: 17 amino acids. V was pared by 0 bases and J by 2 bases, with 5 bases of the junction left unmatched. CDR3 nucleotide sequence: TGTGCCAGCAGCTTAGATCGCGGACAGGGCAACACCGGGGAGCTGTTTTTT. Amino acids: CASSLDRGQGNTGELFF. Filled out from reference TRBV11-3 and TRBJ2-2, the complete variable domain reads EAGVVQSPRYKIIEKKQPVAFWCNPISGHNTLYWYLQNLGQGPELLIRYENEEAVDDSQLPKDRFSAERLKGVDSTLKIQPAELGDSAVYLCASSLDRGQGNTGELFFGEGSRLTVL.

This clone was seen only a few times. This chain links TRBV11-3 with TRBJ2-1, with 9 bases lining up with TRBD2. CDR1 is SGHNT and CDR2 is YENEEA in the germline V gene. CDR3 length equals 14 residues. The V and J ends lost 7 bases and 8 bases, in that order; junction bases with no gene match: 9. CDR3 coding DNA: TGTGCCAGCACGCGGGGGGGCCCCATGGATGAGCAGTTCTTC. Translated, it gives CASTRGGPMDEQFF.

This clone came up a few times. The gene calls are TRBV9 and TRBJ2-3; D gene unclear. The V gene's germline CDR1 is SGDLS and CDR2 YYNGEE. The germline V and J ends were trimmed by 4 bases and 1 base, with 7 bases remaining between them. This CDR3 has 13 residues. CDR3 sequence: CASSPFRTDTQYF. CDR3 DNA sequence: TGTGCCAGCAGCCCTTTCCGCACAGATACGCAGTATTTT.

This chain connects TRBV10-2 to TRBJ2-3, with D tentatively TRBD2 (6 bases). Germline CDR1 reads WSHSY; CDR2 reads SAAADI. Trimming pared 6 bases from V and 3 bases from J, leaving 16 bases between. This CDR3 is 15 amino acids long. CDR3 DNA sequence: TGCGCCAGCAGCTTAACGGGGGAAGATACAGATACGCAGTATTTT. Translated: CASSLTGEDTDTQYF.